A selection of T cell receptor beta chains follows, all from one sample in a study of T cells in localized non-small cell lung cancer. The protocol was immunoSEQ multiplex PCR, while the TCRdb copy is restricted to in-frame clones and leaves out a portion. The table lists tens of thousands of clones, approximately 87% of them singletons, with 6% to 6.5% in the top ten. The sequenced sample was PBMCs, obtained before any cancer treatment. These receptors were taken from a man aged 40 to 69 with stage II lung adenocarcinoma. CDR3s include the opening cysteine and the closing phenylalanine or tryptophan. D genes are given only for firm matches. Where a row states a size, it is once, few, many or the class of an expanded clone; other rows omit it.

TRBV10-3	TRBJ1-5	.	TRBD1	CAISTGGNGNQPQHF	TGTGCCATCAGTACAGGGGGCAATGGCAATCAGCCCCAGCATTTT
TRBV5-4	TRBJ2-7	.	.	CASSLVGRVDEQYF	TGTGCCAGCAGCTTGGTGGGCAGGGTCGACGAGCAGTACTTC
TRBV15	TRBJ1-1	.	TRBD1	CATSRATGLGTEAFF	TGTGCCACCAGCAGAGCGACAGGGTTGGGCACTGAAGCTTTCTTT
TRBV27	TRBJ2-7	.	TRBD2	CASSLGGRAYEQYF	TGTGCCAGCAGTTTAGGCGGGAGGGCCTACGAGCAGTACTTC
TRBV7-2	TRBJ2-1	.	.	CASNVRTNEQFF	TGTGCCAGCAATGTGCGGACTAATGAGCAGTTCTTC
TRBV5-1	TRBJ2-1	.	TRBD2	CASSLQSASGGLYNEQFF	TGCGCCAGCAGCTTGCAAAGTGCTAGCGGGGGGCTCTACAATGAGCAGTTCTTC
TRBV21-1	TRBJ2-7	.	.	CASSTVGQENYEQYF	TGTGCCAGCAGCACAGTAGGACAGGAGAACTACGAGCAGTACTTC
TRBV11-2	TRBJ2-7	.	.	CASSSGTGTAFPYEQYF	TGTGCCAGCAGCTCCGGAACCGGGACGGCTTTTCCTTACGAGCAGTACTTC
TRBV18	TRBJ2-3	.	.	CASSPPAGLTDTQYF	TGTGCCAGCTCACCACCGGCGGGTCTCACAGATACGCAGTATTTT
TRBV30	TRBJ2-6	.	.	CAWSPQGFSGANVLTF	TGTGCCTGGAGTCCCCAGGGCTTCTCTGGGGCCAACGTCCTGACTTTC
TRBV5-5	TRBJ1-6	few	.	CASSIYFGAASPLHF	TGTGCCAGCAGCATTTATTTTGGGGCGGCTTCACCCCTCCACTTT
TRBV29-1	TRBJ2-3	.	.	CSVRLEGGRGTQYF	TGCAGCGTCCGACTAGAGGGGGGACGAGGTACGCAGTATTTT
TRBV30	TRBJ2-1	.	TRBD2	CAWSKALAGAGEQFF	TGTGCCTGGAGTAAAGCACTAGCGGGAGCAGGTGAGCAGTTCTTC
TRBV15	TRBJ1-1	.	.	CATSREDTEAFF	TGTGCCACCAGCAGAGAGGACACTGAAGCTTTCTTT
TRBV5-1	TRBJ1-2	.	.	CASSLAETTGYTF	TGCGCCAGCAGCTTGGCCGAGACTACGGGCTACACCTTC
TRBV6-5	TRBJ1-5	.	.	CASSYSRDSNQPQHF	TGTGCCAGCAGTTACTCGAGGGACAGCAATCAGCCCCAGCATTTT
TRBV4-3	TRBJ2-2	once	.	CASSQVWEPRNTGELFF	TGCGCCAGCAGCCAAGTGTGGGAGCCGCGAAACACCGGGGAGCTGTTTTTT
TRBV6-6	TRBJ1-1	.	TRBD1	CASSSGQGAFTEAFF	TGTGCCAGCAGTTCCGGACAGGGGGCGTTCACTGAAGCTTTCTTT
TRBV4-3	TRBJ1-4	.	TRBD1	CASSQVTGGGTNEKLFF	TGCGCCAGCAGCCAGGTTACAGGGGGCGGTACTAATGAAAAACTGTTTTTT
TRBV27	TRBJ1-5	.	.	CASSLWRDQPQHF	TGTGCCAGCAGTTTATGGAGGGATCAGCCCCAGCATTTT
TRBV7-2	TRBJ2-1	.	.	CASSLARGQFF	TGTGCCAGCAGCTTAGCGAGAGGGCAGTTCTTC
TRBV11-1	TRBJ1-1	.	TRBD1	CASTGQGNTEAFF	TGTGCCAGCACCGGACAGGGGAACACTGAAGCTTTCTTT
TRBV10-1	TRBJ1-6	few	.	CASSESGDSPLHF	TGCGCCAGCAGTGAGTCAGGGGATTCACCCCTCCACTTT
TRBV6-5	TRBJ1-6	few	TRBD1	CASSYTRQGQNSPLHF	TGTGCCAGCAGTTACACACGACAGGGGCAAAATTCACCCCTCCACTTT
TRBV6-1	TRBJ2-1	once	.	CASRPGDNEQFF	TGTGCCAGCAGGCCAGGGGACAATGAGCAGTTCTTC
TRBV7-3	TRBJ2-2	once	TRBD2	CASSFLPPRGENTGELFF	TGTGCCAGCAGCTTCCTGCCTCCACGGGGGGAGAACACCGGGGAGCTGTTTTTT
TRBV6-1	TRBJ1-1	.	.	CASTAGMNTEAFF	TGTGCCAGCACAGCAGGGATGAACACTGAAGCTTTCTTT
TRBV7-3	TRBJ2-1	.	TRBD1	CASSSHPGTGKGNEQFF	TGTGCCAGCAGCAGCCATCCCGGGACAGGGAAGGGCAATGAGCAGTTCTTC
TRBV18	TRBJ1-5	.	.	CASSPPPGDQPQHF	TGTGCCAGCTCACCACCGCCAGGGGATCAGCCCCAGCATTTT
TRBV7-2	TRBJ2-5	.	.	CASTKRGGETQYF	TGTGCCAGCACCAAAAGGGGGGGAGAGACCCAGTACTTC
TRBV9	TRBJ1-6	.	.	CASSPRAGEGSPLHF	TGTGCCAGCAGCCCCCGGGCGGGGGAAGGATCACCCCTCCACTTT